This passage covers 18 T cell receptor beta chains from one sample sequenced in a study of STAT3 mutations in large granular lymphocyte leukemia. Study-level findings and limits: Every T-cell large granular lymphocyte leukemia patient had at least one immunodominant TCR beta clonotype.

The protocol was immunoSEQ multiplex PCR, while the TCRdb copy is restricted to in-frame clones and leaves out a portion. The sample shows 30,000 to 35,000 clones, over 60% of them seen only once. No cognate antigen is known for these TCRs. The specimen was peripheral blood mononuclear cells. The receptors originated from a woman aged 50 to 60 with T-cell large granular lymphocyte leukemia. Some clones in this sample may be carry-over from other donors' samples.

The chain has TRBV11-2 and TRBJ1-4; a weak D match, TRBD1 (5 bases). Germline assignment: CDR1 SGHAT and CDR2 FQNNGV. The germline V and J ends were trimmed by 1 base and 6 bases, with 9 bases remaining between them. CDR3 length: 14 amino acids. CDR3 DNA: TGTGCCAGCAGCTTAGGGGGGGAGGATGAAAAACTGTTTTTT. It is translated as CASSLGGEDEKLFF.

The CDR3 region is CASSTSWGFQETQYF. For the CDR3, the DNA is TGTGCCAGCAGTACCTCTTGGGGGTTTCAAGAGACCCAGTACTTC. The chain links TRBV7-2 to TRBJ2-5, with D perhaps given as TRBD1 or TRBD2 (5 bases each). The CDR3 length is 15 residues. The germline V and J ends were trimmed by 6 bases and 2 bases, with 16 bases remaining between them. Germline lookup yields CDR1 SGHTA and CDR2 FQGNSA.

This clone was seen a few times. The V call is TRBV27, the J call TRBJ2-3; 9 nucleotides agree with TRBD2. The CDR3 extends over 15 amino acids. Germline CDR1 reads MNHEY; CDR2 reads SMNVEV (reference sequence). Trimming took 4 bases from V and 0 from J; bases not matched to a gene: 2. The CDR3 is CASSSTSGSTDTQYF. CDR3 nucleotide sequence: TGTGCCAGCAGTTCAACTAGCGGGAGCACAGATACGCAGTATTTT.

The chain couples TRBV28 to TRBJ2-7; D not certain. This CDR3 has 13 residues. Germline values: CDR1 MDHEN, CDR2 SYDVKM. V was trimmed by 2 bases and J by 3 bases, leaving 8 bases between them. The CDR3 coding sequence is TGTGCCAGCAGTTTACTGGGATTCTACGAGCAGTACTTC. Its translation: CASSLLGFYEQYF. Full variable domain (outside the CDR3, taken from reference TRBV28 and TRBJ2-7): DVKVTQSSRYLVKRTGEKVFLECVQDMDHENMFWYRQDPGLGLRLIYFSYDVKMKEKGDIPEGYSVSREKKERFSLILESASTNQTSMYLCASSLLGFYEQYFGPGTRLTVT.

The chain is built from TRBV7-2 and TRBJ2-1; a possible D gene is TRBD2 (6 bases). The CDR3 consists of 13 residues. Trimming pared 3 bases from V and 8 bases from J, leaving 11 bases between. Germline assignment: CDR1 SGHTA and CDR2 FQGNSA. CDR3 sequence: CASSLGGRDEQFF. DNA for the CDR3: TGTGCCAGCAGCTTGGGAGGACGCGATGAGCAGTTCTTC.

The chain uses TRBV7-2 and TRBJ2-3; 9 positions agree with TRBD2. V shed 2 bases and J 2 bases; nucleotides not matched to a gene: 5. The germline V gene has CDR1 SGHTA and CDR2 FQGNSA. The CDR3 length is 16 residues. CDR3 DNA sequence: TGTGCCAGCAGCTTACAGACTAGCGGATACACAGATACGCAGTATTTT. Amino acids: CASSLQTSGYTDTQYF.

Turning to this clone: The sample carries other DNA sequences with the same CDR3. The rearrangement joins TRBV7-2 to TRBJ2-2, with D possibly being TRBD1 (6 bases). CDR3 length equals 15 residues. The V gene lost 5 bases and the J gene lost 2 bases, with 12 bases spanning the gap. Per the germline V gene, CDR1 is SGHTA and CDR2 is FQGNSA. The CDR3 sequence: CASSLIQGNTGELFF. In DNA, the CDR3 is TGTGCCAGCAGCCTCATACAGGGTAACACCGGGGAGCTGTTTTTT.

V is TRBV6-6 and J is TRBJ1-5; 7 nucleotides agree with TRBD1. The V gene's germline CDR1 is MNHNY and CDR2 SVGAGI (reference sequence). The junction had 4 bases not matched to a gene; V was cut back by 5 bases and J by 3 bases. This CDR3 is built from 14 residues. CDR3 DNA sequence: TGTGCCAGCAGTGAGGGGGCCCCCAATCAGCCCCAGCATTTT. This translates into CASSEGAPNQPQHF.

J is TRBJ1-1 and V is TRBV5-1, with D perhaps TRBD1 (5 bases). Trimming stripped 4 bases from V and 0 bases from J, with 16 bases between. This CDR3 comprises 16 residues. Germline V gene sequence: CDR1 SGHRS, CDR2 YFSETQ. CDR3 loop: CASSLSQGLMNTEAFF. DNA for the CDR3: TGCGCCAGCAGCCTGTCTCAGGGACTTATGAACACTGAAGCTTTCTTT.

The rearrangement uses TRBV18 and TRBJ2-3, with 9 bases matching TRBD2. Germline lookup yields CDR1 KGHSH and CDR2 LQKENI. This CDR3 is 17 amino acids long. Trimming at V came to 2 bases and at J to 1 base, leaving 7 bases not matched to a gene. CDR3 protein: CASSPVAGVLGTDTQYF. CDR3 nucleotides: TGTGCCAGCTCACCAGTAGCGGGAGTGCTCGGCACAGATACGCAGTATTTT.

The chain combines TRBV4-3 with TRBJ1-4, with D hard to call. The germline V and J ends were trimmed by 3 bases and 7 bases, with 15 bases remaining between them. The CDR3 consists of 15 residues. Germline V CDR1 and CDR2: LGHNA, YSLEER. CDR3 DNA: TGCGCCAGCAGCCAGAGAAGCCAAAGACCTGAAAAACTGTTTTTT. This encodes CASSQRSQRPEKLFF.

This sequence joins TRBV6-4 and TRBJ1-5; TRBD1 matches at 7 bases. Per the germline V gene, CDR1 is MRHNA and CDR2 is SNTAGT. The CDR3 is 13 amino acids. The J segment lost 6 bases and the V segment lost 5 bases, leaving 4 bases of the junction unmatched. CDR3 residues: CASSTGAGQPQHF. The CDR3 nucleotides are TGTGCCAGCAGTACAGGGGCGGGTCAGCCCCAGCATTTT.

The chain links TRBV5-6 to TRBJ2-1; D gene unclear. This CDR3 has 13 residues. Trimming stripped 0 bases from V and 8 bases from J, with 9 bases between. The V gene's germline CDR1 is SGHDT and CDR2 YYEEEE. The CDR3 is CASSLGGRDEQFF. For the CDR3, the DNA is TGTGCCAGCAGCTTGGGAGGACGCGATGAGCAGTTCTTC.

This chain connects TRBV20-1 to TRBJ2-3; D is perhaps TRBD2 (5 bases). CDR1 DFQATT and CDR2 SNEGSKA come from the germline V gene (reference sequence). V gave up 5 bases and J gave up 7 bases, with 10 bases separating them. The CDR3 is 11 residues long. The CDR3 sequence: CSADRLHTQYF. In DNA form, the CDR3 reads TGCAGTGCTGACCGACTACATACGCAGTATTTT.

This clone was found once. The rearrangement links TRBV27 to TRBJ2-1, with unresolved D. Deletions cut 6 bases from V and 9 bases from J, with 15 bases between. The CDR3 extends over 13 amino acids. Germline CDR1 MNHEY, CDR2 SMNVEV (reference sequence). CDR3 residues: CASRGYTWGEQFF. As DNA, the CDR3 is TGTGCCAGCAGGGGCTACACTTGGGGTGAGCAGTTCTTC.

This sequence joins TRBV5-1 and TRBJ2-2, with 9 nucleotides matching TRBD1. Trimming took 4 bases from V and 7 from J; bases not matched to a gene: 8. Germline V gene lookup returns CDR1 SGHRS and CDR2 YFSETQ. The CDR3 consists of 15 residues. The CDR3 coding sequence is TGCGCCAGCAGCCCGGGACAGGGAACATACGGGGAGCTGTTTTTT. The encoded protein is CASSPGQGTYGELFF. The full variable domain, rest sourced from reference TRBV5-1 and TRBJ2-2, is KAGVTQTPRYLIKTRGQQVTLSCSPISGHRSVSWYQQTPGQGLQFLFEYFSETQRNKGNFPGRFSGRQFSNSRSEMNVSTLELGDSALYLCASSPGQGTYGELFFGEGSRLTVL.

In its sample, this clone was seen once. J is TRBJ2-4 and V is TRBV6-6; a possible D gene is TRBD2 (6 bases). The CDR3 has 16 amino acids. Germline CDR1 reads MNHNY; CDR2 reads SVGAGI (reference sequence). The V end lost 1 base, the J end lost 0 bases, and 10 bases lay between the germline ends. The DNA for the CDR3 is TGTGCCAGCAGTTACTTCGGGGACTTAGCCAAAAACATTCAGTACTTC. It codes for CASSYFGDLAKNIQYF.

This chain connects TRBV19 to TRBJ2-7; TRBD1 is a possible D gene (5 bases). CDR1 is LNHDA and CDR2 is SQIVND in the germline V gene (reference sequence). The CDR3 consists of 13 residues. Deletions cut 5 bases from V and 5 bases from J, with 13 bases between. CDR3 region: CASSYRSSNEQYF. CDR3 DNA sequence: TGTGCCAGTAGTTACAGGAGCAGCAACGAGCAGTACTTC.